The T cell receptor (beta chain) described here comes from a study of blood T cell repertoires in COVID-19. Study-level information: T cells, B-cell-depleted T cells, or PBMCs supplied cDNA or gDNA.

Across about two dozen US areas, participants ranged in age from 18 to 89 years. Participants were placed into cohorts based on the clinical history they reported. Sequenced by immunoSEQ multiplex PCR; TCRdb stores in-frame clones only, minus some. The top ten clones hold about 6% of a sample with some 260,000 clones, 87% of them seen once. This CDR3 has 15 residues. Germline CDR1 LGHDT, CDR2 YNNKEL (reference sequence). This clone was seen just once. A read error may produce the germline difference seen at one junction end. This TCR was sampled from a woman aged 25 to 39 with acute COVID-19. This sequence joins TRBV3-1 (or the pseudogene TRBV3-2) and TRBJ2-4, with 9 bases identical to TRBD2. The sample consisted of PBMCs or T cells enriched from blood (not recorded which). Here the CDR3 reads CASSQGGLAQNIQYF. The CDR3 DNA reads TGTGCCAGCAGCCAGGGGGGACTAGCCCAAAACATTCAGTACTTC.